The 20 T cell receptor beta chains given below trace back to one sample, sequenced in a study of T cells in narcolepsy. The repertoire was sequenced with immunoSEQ multiplex PCR; TCRdb's copy has only in-frame clones and lacks some. The table includes about 26,000 clones, about four fifths detected once. The sequenced sample consisted of memory (CD45RA-) CD4+ T cells from blood. The receptors were sampled from a human donor in good health.

There are a few counts of this clone. CDR3 nucleotides: TGTGCCAGCAGCTTATTCAGGGGGTCTACTAATGAAAAACTGTTTTTT. It encodes CASSLFRGSTNEKLFF. The rearrangement joins TRBV5-6 to TRBJ1-4; 7 nucleotides align to TRBD1. CDR3 length: 16 amino acids. CDR1 and CDR2 (germline): SGHDT, YYEEEE. V trimming: 2 bases; J trimming: 2 bases; junction bases outside the gene matches: 6.

Remarks on this clone: Since the CDR3 does not end with the conserved phenylalanine or tryptophan, this likely comes from a read error. The rearrangement joins TRBV11-2 to TRBJ2-3, with D possibly matching TRBD2 (5 bases). The CDR3 totals 17 residues. V lost 1 base and J lost 0, with 14 bases in between. CDR1 is SGHAT and CDR2 is FQNNGV in the germline V gene. CDR3 coding DNA: TGTGCCAGCAGCTTAGGGCCGGCTGGGAGTAGCACAGATACGCAGTATCTT. Protein product: CASSLGPAGSSTDTQYL.

V usage is TRBV5-4 and J usage is TRBJ1-4; 7 nucleotides match TRBD1. Trimming took 4 bases from V and 8 from J; bases not matched to a gene: 5. Per germline, CDR1 SGHNT and CDR2 YYREEE (reference sequence). The CDR3 spans 13 residues. Written as DNA, the CDR3 is TGTGCCAGCAGCAACGACAGGGAGGAAAAACTGTTTTTT. Translation: CASSNDREEKLFF.

The V gene is TRBV30, the J gene TRBJ1-3, with D possibly TRBD1 on 5 matching bases. Trimming removed 5 bases from V and 0 bases from J, with 11 bases in between. From germline, CDR1 is GTSNPN and CDR2 SVGIG (reference sequence). The CDR3 loop spans 14 amino acids. CDR3 sequence reads: CAWWAGHSGNTIYF. The CDR3 coding sequence is TGTGCCTGGTGGGCAGGGCACTCTGGAAACACCATATATTTT.

V gene TRBV28 combines with J gene TRBJ2-1; 8 bases agree with TRBD1. The CDR3 length is 15 residues. The ends lost 8 bases at V and 5 bases at J; junction bases unmatched: 11. The V gene's germline CDR1 is MDHEN and CDR2 SYDVKM. DNA of the CDR3: TGTGCCAGCTGGCCCGGACAGGGCTTTAACAATGAGCAGTTCTTC. As protein: CASWPGQGFNNEQFF.

The chain employs TRBV29-1 and TRBJ2-1; D is perhaps TRBD1 or TRBD2 (6 bases each). Trimming left V 4 bases short and J 8 bases short, with 12 bases between. Germline V gene sequence: CDR1 SQVTM, CDR2 ANQGSEA. The CDR3 runs to 12 residues. The CDR3 region has the DNA TGCAGCGTTGTTACGGGGGCCTATGAGCAGTTCTTC. It codes for CSVVTGAYEQFF.

Concerning this clone: One junction end disagrees with the germline gene, perhaps due to a read error. This chain links TRBV10-2 with TRBJ2-5; TRBD1 or TRBD2 may be the D gene (5 bases each). The J call may be in error: the DNA end matches TRBJ2-7 better. The CDR3 covers 15 residues. From germline, CDR1 is WSHSY and CDR2 SAAADI. CDR3 residues: CASSGTTRGSHEQYF. The CDR3 DNA reads TGCGCCAGCAGTGGTACTACTAGGGGCTCCCACGAGCAGTACTTC.

The rearrangement joins TRBV5-1 to TRBJ2-2, with D perhaps matching TRBD1 (5 bases). The germline V gene encodes CDR1 SGHRS and CDR2 YFSETQ. Trimming took off 9 bases at V and 1 base at J, with 19 bases between the two ends. This CDR3 spans 16 amino acids. This chain's CDR3 is CATRAQGIGNTGELFF. The DNA for the CDR3 is TGCGCCACCAGAGCTCAGGGAATAGGGAACACCGGGGAGCTGTTTTTT.

The chain recombines TRBV19 with TRBJ1-5, with a possible D match to TRBD1 (6 bases). Per the germline V gene, CDR1 is LNHDA and CDR2 is SQIVND (reference sequence). V gave up 8 bases and J gave up 5 bases, with 13 bases separating them. This CDR3 comprises 13 residues. The CDR3 bases are TGTGCCAGTCAGAGGGGGAGGGATCAGCCCCAGCATTTT. Protein: CASQRGRDQPQHF. The full variable domain, its missing parts supplied by reference TRBV19 and TRBJ1-5, is DGGITQSPKYLFRKEGQNVTLSCEQNLNHDAMYWYRQDPGQGLRLIYYSQIVNDFQKGDIAEGYSVSREKKESFPLTVTSAQKNPTAFYLCASQRGRDQPQHFGDGTRLSIL.

Only one count was recorded for this clone. The chain employs TRBV30 and TRBJ1-2, with unresolved D. The CDR3 runs to 12 residues. V was clipped by 8 bases and J by 4 bases, with 14 bases between them. The germline CDR1 and CDR2 sequences are GTSNPN and SVGIG (reference sequence). CDR3 in DNA: TGTGCCCTTCTACTGGGCTTCTATGGCTACACCTTC. Protein: CALLLGFYGYTF.

This rearrangement joins TRBV2 to TRBJ2-2; D tentatively fits TRBD1 or TRBD2 (6 bases each). The V gene's germline CDR1 is SNHLY and CDR2 FYNNEI. Trimming stripped 4 bases from V and 5 bases from J, with 14 bases between. There are 15 residues in the CDR3. The CDR3 region is CASSGGRGGTGELFF. CDR3 bases: TGTGCCAGCAGTGGGGGCAGGGGAGGTACCGGGGAGCTGTTTTTT.

The chain links TRBV7-9 to TRBJ2-7, with D uncertain. The germline V gene encodes CDR1 SEHNR and CDR2 FQNEAQ (reference sequence). This CDR3 has 15 residues. Trimming shortened V by 0 bases and J by 0 bases, and 9 bases separated the two germline ends. The CDR3 sequence is CASSLAGPSSYEQYF. The CDR3 DNA sequence: TGTGCCAGCAGCTTAGCGGGCCCTAGCTCCTACGAGCAGTACTTC.

The V and J genes are TRBV6-5 and TRBJ2-7; 14 bases fit TRBD2. The germline V gene has CDR1 MNHEY and CDR2 SVGAGI. The CDR3 length is 15 residues. With 5 bases clipped from V and 6 bases from J, the junction kept 6 bases outside the gene matches. In nucleotides, the CDR3 is TGTGCCAGCAGTCGAGGGACTAGCGGGAGCCTCGAGCAGTACTTC. Translating gives CASSRGTSGSLEQYF.

The genes are TRBV27 and TRBJ2-1; possibly TRBD1 for D (5 bases). The germline V and J ends were trimmed by 6 bases and 7 bases, with 19 bases remaining between them. The CDR3 covers 15 residues. Looked up from germline, CDR1 is MNHEY and CDR2 is SMNVEV (reference sequence). The chain's CDR3 is CASSPGLLKGNEQFF. Here the CDR3 DNA reads TGTGCCAGCAGCCCTGGCCTCCTAAAGGGGAATGAGCAGTTCTTC.

The rearrangement links TRBV5-8 to TRBJ2-1; D unclear. Deletions cut 0 bases from V and 2 bases from J, with 9 bases between. Germline CDR1 reads SGHTS; CDR2 reads YDEGEE. CDR3 size: 15 residues. CDR3 in amino acids: CASSLGQATYNEQFF. As DNA, the CDR3 is TGTGCCAGCAGCTTGGGGCAGGCGACCTACAATGAGCAGTTCTTC.

V gene TRBV30 combines with J gene TRBJ1-4; 7 positions match TRBD1. CDR3 length: 14 amino acids. Germline CDR1 GTSNPN, CDR2 SVGIG (reference sequence). J was trimmed by 6 bases and V by 3 bases; bases with no gene match: 7. CDR3: CAWRALGGDEKLFF. CDR3 DNA sequence: TGTGCCTGGAGGGCCTTAGGGGGCGATGAAAAACTGTTTTTT.

J is TRBJ2-1 and V is TRBV7-8, with D possibly TRBD1 on 7 matching bases. Germline values: CDR1 SGHVS, CDR2 FQNEAQ. The V and J ends lost 6 bases and 0 bases respectively, with 15 bases between them. The CDR3 spans 16 residues. The CDR3 DNA is TGTGCCAGCAGACGAAGCAGGGGGGTCTCCTACAATGAGCAGTTCTTC. It yields the protein CASRRSRGVSYNEQFF. Full variable domain (remainder filled in from reference TRBV7-8 and TRBJ2-1): GAGVSQSPRYKVAKRGQDVALRCDPISGHVSLFWYQQALGQGPEFLTYFQNEAQLDKSGLPSDRFFAERPEGSVSTLKIQRTQQEDSAVYLCASRRSRGVSYNEQFFGPGTRLTVL.

J is TRBJ1-6 and V is TRBV9, with D maybe TRBD1 (5 bases). V lost 4 bases and J 7 bases, leaving 12 bases between the germline ends. Germline-derived CDR1 and CDR2 are SGDLS and YYNGEE. The CDR3 is 14 amino acids. The DNA for the CDR3 is TGTGCCAGCAGCCTAGGGGACGTAAATTCACCCCTCCACTTT. This encodes CASSLGDVNSPLHF.

V is TRBV15 and J is TRBJ1-5, with 9 bases fitting TRBD1. Germline assignment: CDR1 LNHNV and CDR2 YYDKDF (reference sequence). This CDR3 comprises 17 residues. The J segment lost 2 bases and the V segment lost 3 bases, leaving 8 bases of the junction unmatched. Written as DNA, the CDR3 is TGTGCCACCAGCAGCCTAAGAGGACAGGGGCGCAATCAGCCCCAGCATTTT. This gives the protein CATSSLRGQGRNQPQHF.

This chain joins TRBV4-1 and TRBJ2-2; a weak D match, TRBD1 (6 bases). This CDR3 spans 15 amino acids. Trimming removed 2 bases from V and 5 bases from J, with 12 bases in between. Germline loops: CDR1 MGHRA, CDR2 YSYEKL. The CDR3 DNA is TGCGCCAGCAGCCAACAGGGGACATGGACCGGGGAGCTGTTTTTT. As protein: CASSQQGTWTGELFF.